This T cell receptor beta chain was recorded in a study of blood T cell repertoires in COVID-19. In the authors' workflow: For nucleated cells, counts were estimated from reference gene primer amplification. Measured with immunoSEQ multiplex PCR; TCRdb has only the in-frame clones, and not every one. The DNA was the basis for D and trimming; V, J and clone size are from that table. The sample contains fewer than 350,000 clones, approximately 86% of which appear only once. V gave up 11 bases and J gave up 3 bases; unmatched junction bases: 5. This CDR3 has 13 residues. Germline loops: CDR1 MNHEY, CDR2 SMNVEV (reference sequence).

Sequencing was performed on peripheral blood. This chain links TRBV27 with TRBJ2-2, with 8 bases matching TRBD2. This sequence was found in a woman between 65 and 79 years old with COVID-19, enrolled during active disease. The CDR3 protein is CAGNGGDTGELFF. The CDR3 DNA reads TGTGCCGGCAACGGGGGGGACACCGGGGAGCTGTTTTTT.